Included here is one T cell receptor (beta chain) sequence, with context. This specimen comes from a study of blood T cell repertoires in COVID-19. Across the whole study: Samples representing acute and convalescent COVID-19 were sourced from the United States, Italy and Spain. The cDNA or gDNA used as material had been derived from T cells, B-cell-depleted T cells, or PBMCs.

Authors' processing steps: Amplification from reference gene primers served as the basis for estimated nucleated cell counts. TCRdb's table, derived via immunoSEQ multiplex PCR, lists solely in-frame clones and lacks some. The D gene and trimming were derived from the DNA, and the V and J assignments and clone size from that table. The sample lists some 50,000 clones, approximately 80% occurring once. CDR3 length equals 12 residues. Germline assignment: CDR1 SGHKS and CDR2 YYEKEE (reference sequence). V lost 6 bases and J 0 bases, leaving 5 bases between the germline ends. The V gene is TRBV5-5, the J gene TRBJ2-3; D gene unclear. This TCR came from a man aged 45-65 years with acute or convalescent COVID-19. The sequenced material came from peripheral blood. The CDR3 spells CASTESTDTQYF. The CDR3 DNA sequence: TGTGCCAGCACCGAGAGCACAGATACGCAGTATTTT.